The 21 T cell receptor beta chains presented below share a single source sample, sequenced in a study of blood T cell repertoires in COVID-19. The assay was immunoSEQ multiplex PCR, and TCRdb's table has in-frame clones only and misses some. The sample lists about 110,000 clones, about 89% occurring once. The sequenced sample consisted of peripheral blood. All receptors come from a man aged 35 to 55 with acute or convalescent COVID-19.

This chain connects TRBV9 to TRBJ2-5; TRBD2 matches 9 bases. The CDR3 runs to 12 residues. The germline CDR1 and CDR2 sequences are SGDLS and YYNGEE. V trimming: 3 bases; J trimming: 7 bases; junction bases outside the gene matches: 1. Here the CDR3 DNA reads TGTGCCAGCAGCGCGGGACTAGCGACCCAGTACTTC. Translating it yields CASSAGLATQYF.

V is TRBV18 and J is TRBJ1-1, with D uncertain. CDR1 is KGHSH and CDR2 is LQKENI in the germline V gene. The V end lost 3 bases, the J end lost 3 bases, and 14 bases lay between the germline ends. This CDR3 is built from 15 residues. The CDR3 DNA follows: TGTGCCAGCTCACCGGCGTCAGCGATGGACACTGAAGCTTTCTTT. Protein product: CASSPASAMDTEAFF.

The V and J genes are TRBV7-2 and TRBJ1-2, with TRBD1 matching 9 bases. V was pared by 5 bases and J by 8 bases, with 15 bases of the junction left unmatched. This CDR3 has 16 residues. Germline V gene lookup returns CDR1 SGHTA and CDR2 FQGNSA. The DNA of the CDR3 is TGTGCCAGCAGCCTGGCCTCCGGGACAGGGAATCAGGGCTACACCTTC. Its protein is CASSLASGTGNQGYTF. Using reference TRBV7-2 and TRBJ1-2 for the parts outside the CDR3, the full variable domain is GAGVSQSPSNKVTEKGKDVELRCDPISGHTALYWYRQSLGQGLEFLIYFQGNSAPDKSGLPSDRFSAERTGGSVSTLTIQRTQQEDSAVYLCASSLASGTGNQGYTFGSGTRLTVV.

This chain joins TRBV4-1 and TRBJ2-3; 9 bases are a match to TRBD1. The junction had 21 bases not matched to a gene; V was cut back by 4 bases and J by 4 bases. Germline-derived CDR1 and CDR2 are MGHRA and YSYEKL. This CDR3 has 20 residues. The CDR3 loop reads CASSPLSGTGRTLIADTQYF. CDR3 DNA sequence: TGCGCCAGCAGCCCGCTATCCGGGACAGGGAGAACGCTGATAGCAGATACGCAGTATTTT.

This chain uses TRBV7-2 with TRBJ1-3, with D possibly TRBD1 on 6 matching bases. The CDR3 length is 17 residues. Trimming shortened V by 2 bases and J by 0 bases, and 14 bases separated the two germline ends. The germline gives CDR1 SGHTA, CDR2 FQGNSA. As DNA, the CDR3 is TGTGCCAGCAGCTTAAAGGGGTTAGGGGGCTCTGGAAACACCATATATTTT. This codes for CASSLKGLGGSGNTIYF.

This chain uses TRBV6-1 with TRBJ2-7, with D possibly TRBD1 on 6 matching bases. V was pared by 3 bases and J by 3 bases, with 12 bases between. CDR1 and CDR2 from the germline V gene are MNHNS and SASEGT. CDR3 length: 14 amino acids. The CDR3: CASSEGWDNYEQYF. The CDR3 DNA reads as TGTGCCAGCAGTGAGGGTTGGGACAACTACGAGCAGTACTTC.

J is TRBJ2-1 and V is TRBV9; 8 bases are a match to TRBD2. The CDR3 extends over 13 amino acids. Germline CDR1 reads SGDLS; CDR2 reads YYNGEE. Trimming at V came to 0 bases and at J to 12 bases, leaving 5 bases not matched to a gene. In nucleotides, the CDR3 is TGTGCCAGCAGCGTAGGGCCCCGGGAGGGGCAGTTCTTC. The encoded protein is CASSVGPREGQFF.

The chain is built from TRBV6-5 and TRBJ1-6; no firm D call. Trimming took off 0 bases at V and 5 bases at J, with 8 bases between the two ends. The germline V gene encodes CDR1 MNHEY and CDR2 SVGAGI. This CDR3 comprises 15 residues. The CDR3, as DNA: TGTGCCAGCAGTTACTCTCGGGGAGATAATTCACCCCTCCACTTT. It translates to CASSYSRGDNSPLHF.

This clone was picked up one time. The chain recombines TRBV9 with TRBJ1-3; 7 positions match TRBD1. CDR1 is SGDLS, CDR2 YYNGEE, per germline. CDR3 length: 15 amino acids. Losses at the gene ends were 4 bases for V and 2 bases for J; bases not matched to a gene: 6. The CDR3 here is CASSPLDRAGNTIYF. The CDR3 DNA sequence: TGTGCCAGCAGCCCACTCGACAGGGCTGGAAACACCATATATTTT.

V and J are TRBV6-5 and TRBJ2-1; TRBD2 might be the D (6 bases). This CDR3 has 15 residues. V lost 6 bases and J lost 2, with 14 bases in between. CDR1 and CDR2 (germline): MNHEY, SVGAGI. This CDR3 is CASSSGVYTYNEQFF. DNA for the CDR3: TGTGCCAGCAGCTCGGGGGTCTACACCTACAATGAGCAGTTCTTC.

This chain connects TRBV15 to TRBJ1-3; D possibly corresponds to TRBD1 (6 bases). Germline V gene data show CDR1 as LNHNV and CDR2 as YYDKDF (reference sequence). V dropped 0 bases and J dropped 0 bases, with 27 bases sitting between them. CDR3 length equals 22 residues. The CDR3 DNA is TGTGCCACCAGCAGAGATTTGGGGATGGCCCGGGACACAAGATTCTCTGGAAACACCATATATTTT. It translates to CATSRDLGMARDTRFSGNTIYF.

V and J are TRBV14 and TRBJ2-5; possibly TRBD1 for D (5 bases). The CDR3 spans 14 residues. The germline V gene encodes CDR1 SGHDN and CDR2 FVKESK. V was clipped by 5 bases and J by 2 bases, with 12 bases between them. The CDR3 nucleotides read TGTGCCAGCAGCGAATTCCCAGGGCAAGAGACCCAGTACTTC. Its translation is CASSEFPGQETQYF.

In this sample, this clone turned up once. The CDR3 DNA is TGTGCCAGTAGCCCGACTAGCGGGAGGAATGAGCAGTTCTTC. It codes for CASSPTSGRNEQFF. The chain links TRBV19 to TRBJ2-1, with TRBD2 identical over 13 bases. The CDR3 sequence is 14 residues long. Trimming took 6 bases from V and 7 from J; bases not matched to a gene: 3. In germline, CDR1 is LNHDA, CDR2 SQIVND (reference sequence).

The CDR3 protein is CASSRYSQDNEQFF. The CDR3, as DNA: TGTGCCAGCAGTAGGTATTCGCAGGACAATGAGCAGTTCTTC. The chain carries TRBV9 and TRBJ2-1, with unresolved D. The CDR3 sequence is 14 residues long. Trimming removed 5 bases from V and 5 bases from J, with 14 bases in between. The germline gives CDR1 SGDLS, CDR2 YYNGEE.

The chain joins TRBV30 to TRBJ1-6; perhaps TRBD1 as D (5 bases). The CDR3 runs to 15 residues. V lost 8 bases and J lost 5, with 19 bases in between. Germline CDR1 GTSNPN, CDR2 SVGIG (reference sequence). The CDR3 region is CAQEILVGDNSPLHF. CDR3 coding DNA: TGTGCCCAGGAGATTCTGGTAGGGGATAATTCACCCCTCCACTTT.

V and J are TRBV5-8 and TRBJ1-1; no definite D call. Trimming stripped 2 bases from V and 2 bases from J, with 13 bases between. The germline CDR1 and CDR2 sequences are SGHTS and YDEGEE. This CDR3 has 15 residues. In DNA form, the CDR3 reads TGTGCCAGCAGCTTAGGTTCGCGGAGTAACACTGAAGCTTTCTTT. This codes for CASSLGSRSNTEAFF. Filled out from reference TRBV5-8 and TRBJ1-1, the complete variable domain reads EAGVTQSPTHLIKTRGQQATLRCSPISGHTSVYWYQQALGLGLQFLLWYDEGEERNRGNFPPRFSGRQFPNYSSELNVNALELEDSALYLCASSLGSRSNTEAFFGQGTRLTVV.

V gene TRBV29-1 combines with J gene TRBJ2-3; unclear D gene. The CDR3 consists of 12 residues. Trimming took 4 bases from V and 7 from J, leaving 12 bases between them. From germline, CDR1 is SQVTM and CDR2 ANQGSEA. The CDR3 here is CSVGAVGNTQYF. The CDR3 DNA reads TGCAGCGTTGGGGCAGTTGGAAATACGCAGTATTTT.

The chain links TRBV7-8 to TRBJ2-7; possible D gene TRBD2, 6 bases. Germline assignment: CDR1 SGHVS and CDR2 FQNEAQ. This CDR3 contains 14 residues. The V and J ends lost 0 bases and 3 bases respectively, with 9 bases between them. In nucleotides, the CDR3 is TGTGCCAGCAGCTTAGCAGCGGGCAGCTACGAGCAGTACTTC. Protein product: CASSLAAGSYEQYF.

This chain links TRBV20-1 with TRBJ2-7; 9 positions agree with TRBD2. This CDR3 comprises 15 residues. The germline gives CDR1 DFQATT, CDR2 SNEGSKA (reference sequence). The J segment lost 1 base and the V segment lost 3 bases, leaving 7 bases of the junction unmatched. The CDR3 bases are TGCAGTGCTAGTTCTAGCGGGACTGTATCCTACGAGCAGTACTTC. Translation: CSASSSGTVSYEQYF.

The chain employs TRBV30 and TRBJ2-7, with TRBD1 matching over 8 bases. This CDR3 comprises 15 residues. In germline, CDR1 is GTSNPN, CDR2 SVGIG (reference sequence). J gave up 5 bases and V 3 bases, and 12 bases lay outside the gene matches. The DNA of the CDR3 is TGTGCCTGGAGCGTAATACAGGGGGTTTCCCACGAGCAGTACTTC. Its translation is CAWSVIQGVSHEQYF.

The V and J genes are TRBV18 and TRBJ1-1, with 11 nucleotides matching TRBD1. With 6 bases clipped from V and 1 base from J, the junction kept 10 bases outside the gene matches. This CDR3 contains 17 residues. The germline CDR1 and CDR2 sequences are KGHSH and LQKENI. Here the CDR3 DNA reads TGTGCCAGCTCCCAGGACAGGGGGCTCTCTGGGAACACTGAAGCTTTCTTT. Protein: CASSQDRGLSGNTEAFF.